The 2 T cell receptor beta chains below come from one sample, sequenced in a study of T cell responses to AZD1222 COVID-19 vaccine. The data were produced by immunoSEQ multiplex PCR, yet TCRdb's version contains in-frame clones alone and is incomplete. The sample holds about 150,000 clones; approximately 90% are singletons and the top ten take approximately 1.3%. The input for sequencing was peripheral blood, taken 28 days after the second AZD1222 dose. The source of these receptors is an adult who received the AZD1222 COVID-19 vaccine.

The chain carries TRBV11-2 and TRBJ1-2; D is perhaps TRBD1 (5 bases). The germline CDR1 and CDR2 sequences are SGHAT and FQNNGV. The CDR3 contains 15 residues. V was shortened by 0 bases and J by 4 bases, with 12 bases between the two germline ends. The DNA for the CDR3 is TGTGCCAGCAGCTTAGATTCGGGGCAGGGCTATGGCTACACCTTC. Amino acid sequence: CASSLDSGQGYGYTF.

CDR3 sequence: CASSSQGARYNSPLHF. In nucleotides, the CDR3 is TGTGCCAGCAGCTCACAGGGGGCGCGATATAATTCACCCCTCCACTTT. This chain joins TRBV7-2 and TRBJ1-6; 9 bases fit TRBD1. V shed 4 bases, J shed 4 bases, and the junction held 5 bases outside the gene matches. Germline V CDR1 and CDR2: SGHTA, FQGNSA. The CDR3 is 16 amino acids.